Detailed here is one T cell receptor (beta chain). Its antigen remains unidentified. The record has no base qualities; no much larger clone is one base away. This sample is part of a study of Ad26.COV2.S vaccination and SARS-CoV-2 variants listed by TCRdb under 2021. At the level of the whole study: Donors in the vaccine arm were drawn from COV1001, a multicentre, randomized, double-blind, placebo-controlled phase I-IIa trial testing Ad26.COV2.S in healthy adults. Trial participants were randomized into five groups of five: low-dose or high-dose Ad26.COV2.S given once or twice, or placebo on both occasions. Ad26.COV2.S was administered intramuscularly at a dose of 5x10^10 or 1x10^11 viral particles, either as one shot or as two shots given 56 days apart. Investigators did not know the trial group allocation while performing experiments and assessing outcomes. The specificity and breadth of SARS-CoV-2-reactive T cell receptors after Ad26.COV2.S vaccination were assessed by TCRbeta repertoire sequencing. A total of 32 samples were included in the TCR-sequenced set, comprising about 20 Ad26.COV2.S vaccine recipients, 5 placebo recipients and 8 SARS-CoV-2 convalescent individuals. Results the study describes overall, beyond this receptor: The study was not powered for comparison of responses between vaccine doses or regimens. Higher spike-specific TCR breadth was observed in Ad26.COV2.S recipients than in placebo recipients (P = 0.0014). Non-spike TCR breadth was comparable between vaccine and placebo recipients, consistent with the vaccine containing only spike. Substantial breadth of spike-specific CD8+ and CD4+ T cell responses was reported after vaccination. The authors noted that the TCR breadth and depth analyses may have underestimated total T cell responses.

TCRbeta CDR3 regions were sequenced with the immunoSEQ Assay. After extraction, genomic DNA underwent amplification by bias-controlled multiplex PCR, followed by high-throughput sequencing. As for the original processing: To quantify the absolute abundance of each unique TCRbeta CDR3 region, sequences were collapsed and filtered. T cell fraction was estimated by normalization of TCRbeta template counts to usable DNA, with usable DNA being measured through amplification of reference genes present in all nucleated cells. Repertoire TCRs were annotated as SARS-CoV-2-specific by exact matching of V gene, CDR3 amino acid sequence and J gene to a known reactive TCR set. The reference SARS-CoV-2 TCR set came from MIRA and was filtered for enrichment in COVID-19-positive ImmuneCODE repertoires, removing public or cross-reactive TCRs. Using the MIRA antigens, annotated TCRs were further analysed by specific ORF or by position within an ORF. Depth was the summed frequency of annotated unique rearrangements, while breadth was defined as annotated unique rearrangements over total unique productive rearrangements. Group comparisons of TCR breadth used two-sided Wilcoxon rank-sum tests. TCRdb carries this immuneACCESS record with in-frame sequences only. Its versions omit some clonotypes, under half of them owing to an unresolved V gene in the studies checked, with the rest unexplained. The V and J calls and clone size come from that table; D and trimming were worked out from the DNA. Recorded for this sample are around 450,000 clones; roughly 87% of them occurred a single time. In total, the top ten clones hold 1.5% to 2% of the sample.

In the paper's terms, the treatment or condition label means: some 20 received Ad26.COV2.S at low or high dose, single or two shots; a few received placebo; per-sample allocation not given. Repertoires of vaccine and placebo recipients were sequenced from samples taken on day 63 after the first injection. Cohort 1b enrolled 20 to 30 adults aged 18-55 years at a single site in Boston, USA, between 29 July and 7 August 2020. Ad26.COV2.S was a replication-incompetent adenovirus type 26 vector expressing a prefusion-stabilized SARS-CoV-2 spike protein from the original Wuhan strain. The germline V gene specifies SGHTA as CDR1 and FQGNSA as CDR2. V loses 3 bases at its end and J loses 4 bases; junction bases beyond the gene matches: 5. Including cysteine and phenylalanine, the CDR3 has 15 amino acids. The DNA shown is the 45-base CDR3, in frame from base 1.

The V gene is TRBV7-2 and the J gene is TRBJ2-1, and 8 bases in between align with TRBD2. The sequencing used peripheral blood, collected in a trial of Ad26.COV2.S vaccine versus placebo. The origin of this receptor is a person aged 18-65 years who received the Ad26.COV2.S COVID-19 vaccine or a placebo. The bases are TGTGCCAGCAGCTTGTACGGGAGGGCATACAATGAGCAGTTCTTC. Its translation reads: CASSLYGRAYNEQFF.